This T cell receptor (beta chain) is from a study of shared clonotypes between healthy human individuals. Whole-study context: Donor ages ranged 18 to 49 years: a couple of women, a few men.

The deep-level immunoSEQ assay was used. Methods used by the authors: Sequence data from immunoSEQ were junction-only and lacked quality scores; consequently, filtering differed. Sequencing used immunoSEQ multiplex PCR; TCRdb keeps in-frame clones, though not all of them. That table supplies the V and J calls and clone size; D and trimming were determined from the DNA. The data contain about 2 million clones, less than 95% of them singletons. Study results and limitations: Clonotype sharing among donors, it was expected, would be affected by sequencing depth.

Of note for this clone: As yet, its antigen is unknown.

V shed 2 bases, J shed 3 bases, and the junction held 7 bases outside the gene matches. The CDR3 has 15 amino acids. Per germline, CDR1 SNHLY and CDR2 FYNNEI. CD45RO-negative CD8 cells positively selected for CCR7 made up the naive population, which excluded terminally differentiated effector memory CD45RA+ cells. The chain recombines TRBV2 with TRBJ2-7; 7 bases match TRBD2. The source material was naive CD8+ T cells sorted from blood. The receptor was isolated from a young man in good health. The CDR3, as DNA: TGTGCCAGCAGTGAATCCCCCGGGACTATCTACGAGCAGTACTTC. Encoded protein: CASSESPGTIYEQYF.